Each of the 20 T cell receptor beta chains below was sequenced from the same sample in a study of graft-versus-host responses after intestinal transplantation. Data came from immunoSEQ multiplex PCR; TCRdb stores just in-frame clones and leaves some out. The table lists some 80,000 clones, approximately 90% of them singletons. These receptors' antigens are unknown. This specimen was unstimulated CD8+ T cells sorted from spleen or lymph node cells, taken before transplant. Source of these receptors: a human donor who was the organ donor for an intestinal transplant.

The chain carries TRBV5-1 and TRBJ1-1, with D perhaps matching TRBD1 (6 bases). The CDR3 length is 14 residues. Trimming stripped 2 bases from V and 1 base from J, with 9 bases between. The germline V gene encodes CDR1 SGHRS and CDR2 YFSETQ. The chain's CDR3 is CASSLKGGNTEAFF. CDR3 DNA: TGCGCCAGCAGCTTAAAGGGGGGGAACACTGAAGCTTTCTTT.

The chain uses TRBV7-9 and TRBJ2-2, with TRBD2 identical over 10 bases. CDR1 and CDR2 (germline): SEHNR, FQNEAQ (reference sequence). The CDR3 sequence is 18 residues long. Trimming took 4 bases from V and 2 from J; bases not matched to a gene: 10. The CDR3 DNA follows: TGTGCCAGCAGCTCCAGACGGAGCGGGGGGGTAAACACCGGGGAGCTGTTTTTT. Its protein is CASSSRRSGGVNTGELFF.

Of note for this clone: This sample includes further DNA sequences coding for the same CDR3. The V gene is TRBV11-3, the J gene TRBJ1-1, with 11 bases matching TRBD1. The CDR3 loop spans 15 amino acids. CDR1 and CDR2 from the germline V gene are SGHNT and YENEEA. V shed 3 bases and J 3 bases; nucleotides not matched to a gene: 3. CDR3 nucleotide sequence: TGTGCCAGCAGCTTCCGGGACAGGGGGGACACTGAAGCTTTCTTT. Its protein product is CASSFRDRGDTEAFF.

The V call is TRBV6-1, the J call TRBJ1-1; 7 positions match TRBD1. The CDR3 sequence is 15 residues long. The germline V gene encodes CDR1 MNHNS and CDR2 SASEGT. Trimming took 4 bases from V and 2 from J; bases not matched to a gene: 7. The DNA for the CDR3 is TGTGCCAGCAGTGCTCGGACAGGAGTTAACACTGAAGCTTTCTTT. Residues: CASSARTGVNTEAFF.

This chain connects TRBV4-1 to TRBJ1-2, with D perhaps TRBD1 (6 bases). This CDR3 contains 15 residues. Trimming cost V 4 bases and J 3 bases, with 15 bases left between them. Germline assignment: CDR1 MGHRA and CDR2 YSYEKL. CDR3 sequence (DNA): TGCGCCAGCAGCCCCCTCCCGGGGGCACACTATGGCTACACCTTC. This gives the protein CASSPLPGAHYGYTF.

The chain recombines TRBV27 with TRBJ2-5, with 9 bases matching TRBD2. This CDR3 is 13 amino acids long. The V segment lost 4 bases and the J segment 5 bases; nucleotides outside the gene matches: 2. CDR1 is MNHEY, CDR2 SMNVEV, per germline (reference sequence). In DNA form, the CDR3 reads TGTGCCAGCAGTTCTAGCGGGGACGAGACCCAGTACTTC. Its translation is CASSSSGDETQYF.

This clone was found once. CDR3: CSVDGTVGNNEQFF. The CDR3 DNA reads as TGCAGCGTTGACGGCACCGTAGGTAACAATGAGCAGTTCTTC. The gene calls are TRBV29-1 and TRBJ2-1; D not certain. The CDR3 consists of 14 residues. Looked up from germline, CDR1 is SQVTM and CDR2 is ANQGSEA. With 3 bases removed from V and 5 bases from J, the gap between germline ends came to 14 bases.

The rearrangement joins TRBV5-1 to TRBJ2-1; D is unclear. The germline V gene encodes CDR1 SGHRS and CDR2 YFSETQ. Trimming left V 5 bases short and J 5 bases short, with 26 bases between. This CDR3 spans 18 amino acids. The CDR3 bases are TGCGCCAGCAGATCCGATGAGTTGGTGTATGTTCTCGACAATGAGCAGTTCTTC. This sequence encodes CASRSDELVYVLDNEQFF.

The chain couples TRBV9 to TRBJ2-7, with D hard to call. Looked up from germline, CDR1 is SGDLS and CDR2 is YYNGEE. Trimming pared 4 bases from V and 5 bases from J, leaving 22 bases between. The CDR3 contains 16 residues. CDR3 sequence: CASSNGPSQTLDEQYF. CDR3 coding DNA: TGTGCCAGCAGCAATGGGCCAAGCCAGACCCTAGACGAGCAGTACTTC.

The V and J genes are TRBV5-1 and TRBJ1-1, with TRBD1 identical over 9 bases. The CDR3 runs 14 residues. The germline V gene encodes CDR1 SGHRS and CDR2 YFSETQ. J gave up 6 bases and V 4 bases, and 7 bases lay outside the gene matches. CDR3 residues: CASSLGQGYAEAFF. CDR3 nucleotide sequence: TGCGCCAGCAGCCTGGGACAGGGATACGCTGAAGCTTTCTTT.

This clone has just a few counts. This CDR3 is also generated by other DNA sequences in the sample. The chain recombines TRBV6-5 with TRBJ1-2; D unclear. The CDR3 runs 13 residues. Deletions cut 2 bases from V and 4 bases from J, with 8 bases between. Germline V CDR1 and CDR2: MNHEY, SVGAGI. The CDR3 loop reads CASSYGLTYGYTF. Here the CDR3 DNA reads TGTGCCAGCAGTTACGGGCTAACCTATGGCTACACCTTC.

V and J are TRBV9 and TRBJ1-2; D remains unclear. The CDR3 consists of 12 residues. Trimming removed 3 bases from V and 8 bases from J, with 11 bases in between. CDR1 and CDR2 from the germline V gene are SGDLS and YYNGEE. CDR3 in DNA: TGTGCCAGCAGCGCGTTGGACCAGGGCTACACCTTC. This translates into CASSALDQGYTF.

The chain combines TRBV7-9 with TRBJ1-6; tentative D call: TRBD1 (5 bases). Trimming took off 6 bases at V and 0 bases at J, with 15 bases between the two ends. The germline V gene has CDR1 SEHNR and CDR2 FQNEAQ (reference sequence). This CDR3 contains 17 residues. In nucleotides, the CDR3 is TGTGCCAGCAGTCATACAGGAACCAGCTCCTATAATTCACCCCTCCACTTT. Translation gives CASSHTGTSSYNSPLHF. Filled out from reference TRBV7-9 and TRBJ1-6, the complete variable domain reads DTGVSQNPRHKITKRGQNVTFRCDPISEHNRLYWYRQTLGQGPEFLTYFQNEAQLEKSRLLSDRFSAERPKGSFSTLEIQRTEQGDSAMYLCASSHTGTSSYNSPLHFGNGTRLTVT.

The chain couples TRBV7-6 to TRBJ2-7, with D possibly being TRBD1 or TRBD2 (5 bases each). The CDR3 length is 15 residues. Germline lookup yields CDR1 SGHVS and CDR2 FNYEAQ. With 2 bases removed from V and 5 bases from J, the gap between germline ends came to 16 bases. The CDR3: CASSLNSGHLDEQYF. CDR3 nucleotides: TGTGCCAGCAGCTTAAATTCGGGGCACTTAGACGAGCAGTACTTC.

The chain has TRBV5-1 and TRBJ2-2; perhaps TRBD2 as D (5 bases). CDR1 and CDR2 (germline): SGHRS, YFSETQ. V was cut by 3 bases and J by 3 bases, with 12 bases left in between. The CDR3 length is 15 residues. In DNA, the CDR3 is TGCGCCAGCAGCTCCGGGGTATCGGACACCGGGGAGCTGTTTTTT. Its translation: CASSSGVSDTGELFF.

This rearrangement joins TRBV28 to TRBJ2-7; 11 nucleotides align to TRBD1. Germline V gene sequence: CDR1 MDHEN, CDR2 SYDVKM. With V trimmed by 6 bases and J by 2 bases, 3 bases remained unmatched. This CDR3 is built from 14 residues. CDR3 coding DNA: TGTGCCAGCAGCTCGGGACAGGGGGCCTACGAGCAGTACTTC. Encoded protein: CASSSGQGAYEQYF.

The chain links TRBV6-1 to TRBJ2-7; D gene unclear. The CDR3 contains 10 residues. Germline CDR1 reads MNHNS; CDR2 reads SASEGT. V lost 8 bases to trimming and J lost 3 bases, with 5 bases between them. The CDR3 loop is CASADYEQYF. The CDR3 DNA follows: TGTGCCAGCGCAGACTACGAGCAGTACTTC.

The V gene is TRBV6-5, the J gene TRBJ1-1, with D perhaps TRBD1 (5 bases). The germline V gene encodes CDR1 MNHEY and CDR2 SVGAGI. This CDR3 has 14 residues. Trimming shortened V by 4 bases and J by 1 base, and 10 bases separated the two germline ends. Here the CDR3 DNA reads TGTGCCAGCAGTTGGGGACGGGAGAACACTGAAGCTTTCTTT. It encodes CASSWGRENTEAFF.

J is TRBJ2-3 and V is TRBV7-6, with D maybe TRBD1 (6 bases). V was clipped by 5 bases and J by 4 bases, with 13 bases between them. This CDR3 has 14 residues. Germline CDR1 and CDR2: SGHVS and FNYEAQ. The CDR3 DNA sequence: TGTGCCAGCAGCCTGAGGGGGTTGGCAGATACGCAGTATTTT. Its protein product is CASSLRGLADTQYF.

The chain recombines TRBV6-5 with TRBJ2-3; 7 positions agree with TRBD2. Losses at the gene ends were 6 bases for V and 5 bases for J; bases not matched to a gene: 8. Germline V lookup: CDR1 MNHEY, CDR2 SVGAGI. This CDR3 has 14 residues. The chain's CDR3 is CASSRLGGGDTQYF. For the CDR3, the DNA is TGTGCCAGCAGCCGCCTGGGGGGGGGAGATACGCAGTATTTT.